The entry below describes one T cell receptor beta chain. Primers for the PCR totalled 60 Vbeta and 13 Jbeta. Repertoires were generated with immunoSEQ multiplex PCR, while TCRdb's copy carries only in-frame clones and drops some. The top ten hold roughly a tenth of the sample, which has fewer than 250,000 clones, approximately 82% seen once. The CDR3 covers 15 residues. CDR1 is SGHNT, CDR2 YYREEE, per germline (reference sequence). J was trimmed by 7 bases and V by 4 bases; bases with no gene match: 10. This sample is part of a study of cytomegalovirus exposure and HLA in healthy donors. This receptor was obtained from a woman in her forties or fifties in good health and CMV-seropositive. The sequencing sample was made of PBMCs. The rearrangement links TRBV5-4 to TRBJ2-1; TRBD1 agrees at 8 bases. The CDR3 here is CASSPPRGRSNEQFF. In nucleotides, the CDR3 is TGTGCCAGCAGCCCTCCCAGGGGGCGATCTAATGAGCAGTTCTTC.